This TCR beta chain was recovered during a study of CD8 T cells in ankylosing spondylitis. Overall study findings and caveats: Within ankylosing spondylitis blood, a TCR beta motif made up of eight highly homologous variants appeared to be characteristic. Earlier studies detected some motif variants in reactive arthritis synovial fluid and blood. Disease-linked clones bore a CD8+ phenotype and were relatively rare in peripheral blood. According to the report, clones linked to the disease were significantly enriched in matched synovial fluid samples taken from ankylosing spondylitis patients.

This clonotype has a count of ten or more. Antigen: not known. The CDR3 is made up of 14 amino acids. The junction had 12 bases not matched to a gene; V was cut back by 4 bases and J by 11 bases. In germline, CDR1 is LGHNT, CDR2 FRNRAP. MiXCR was run by TCRdb on the 5' RACE reads, yielding one entry per CDR3 protein. The repertoire holds 200,000 to 300,000 distinct CDR3 sequences, with around 7.8% as singletons. The sequenced sample consisted of blood, either unsorted or a sorted T cell fraction (not recorded which). This chain connects TRBV12-5 to TRBJ1-1; 8 positions agree with TRBD1. The TCR was taken from a male donor with ankylosing spondylitis or in good health (not recorded which). CDR3 nucleotides: TGTGCTAGTGGTTCCCAAGACAGGGGCCGAAGCGCTTTCTTT. It yields the protein CASGSQDRGRSAFF.